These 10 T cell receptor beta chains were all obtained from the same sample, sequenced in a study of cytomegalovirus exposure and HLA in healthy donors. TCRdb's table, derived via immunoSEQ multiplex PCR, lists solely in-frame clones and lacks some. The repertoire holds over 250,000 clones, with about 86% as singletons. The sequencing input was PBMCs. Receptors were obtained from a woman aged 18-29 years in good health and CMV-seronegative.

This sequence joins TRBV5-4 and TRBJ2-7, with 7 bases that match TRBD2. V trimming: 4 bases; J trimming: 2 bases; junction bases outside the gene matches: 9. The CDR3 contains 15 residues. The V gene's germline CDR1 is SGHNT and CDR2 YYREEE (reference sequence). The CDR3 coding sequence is TGTGCCAGCAGCCCTATAGCGGGCTTCACCTACGAGCAGTACTTC. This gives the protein CASSPIAGFTYEQYF.

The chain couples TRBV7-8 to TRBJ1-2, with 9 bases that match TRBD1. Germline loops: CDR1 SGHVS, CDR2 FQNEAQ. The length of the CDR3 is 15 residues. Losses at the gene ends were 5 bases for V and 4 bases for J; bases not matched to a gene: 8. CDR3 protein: CASSPWTGVTYGYTF. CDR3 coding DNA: TGTGCCAGCAGCCCGTGGACAGGGGTTACCTATGGCTACACCTTC.

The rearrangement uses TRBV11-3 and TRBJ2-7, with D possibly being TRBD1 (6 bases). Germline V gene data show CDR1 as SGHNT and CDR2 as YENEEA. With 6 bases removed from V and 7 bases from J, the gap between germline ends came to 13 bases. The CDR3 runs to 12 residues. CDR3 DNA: TGTGCCAGCAGTCCCGGGACAATTGAGCAGTACTTC. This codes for CASSPGTIEQYF.

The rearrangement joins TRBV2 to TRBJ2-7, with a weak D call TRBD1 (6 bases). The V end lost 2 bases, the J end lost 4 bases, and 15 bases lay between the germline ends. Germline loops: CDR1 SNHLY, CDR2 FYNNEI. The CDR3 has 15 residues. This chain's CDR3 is CASSETWGQRYEQYF. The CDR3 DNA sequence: TGTGCCAGCAGTGAAACTTGGGGACAACGTTACGAGCAGTACTTC. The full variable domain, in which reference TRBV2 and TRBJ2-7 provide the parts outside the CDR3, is EPEVTQTPSHQVTQMGQEVILRCVPISNHLYFYWYRQILGQKVEFLVSFYNNEISEKSEIFDDQFSVERPDGSNFTLKIRSTKLEDSAMYFCASSETWGQRYEQYFGPGTRLTVT.

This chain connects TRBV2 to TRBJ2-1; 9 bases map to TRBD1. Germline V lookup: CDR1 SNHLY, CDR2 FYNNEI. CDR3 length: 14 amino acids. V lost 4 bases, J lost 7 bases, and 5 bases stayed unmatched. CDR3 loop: CASSGQGELNEQFF. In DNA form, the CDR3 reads TGTGCCAGCAGTGGACAGGGGGAGCTAAATGAGCAGTTCTTC.

The CDR3 DNA follows: TGCGCCAGCAGCCAAGATTCCCTAGCGGGGGGCCCCTCTACTGAGCAGTACTTC. Protein: CASSQDSLAGGPSTEQYF. The V call is TRBV4-1, the J call TRBJ2-7; 11 positions match TRBD2. This CDR3 is 18 amino acids long. The J segment lost 7 bases and the V segment lost 0 bases, leaving 14 bases of the junction unmatched. The V gene's germline CDR1 is MGHRA and CDR2 YSYEKL.

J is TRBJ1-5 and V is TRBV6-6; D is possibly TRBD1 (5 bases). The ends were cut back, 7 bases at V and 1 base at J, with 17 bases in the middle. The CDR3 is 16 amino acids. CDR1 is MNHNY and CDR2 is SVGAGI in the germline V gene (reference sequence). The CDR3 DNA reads TGTGCCAGCACGGGTCGGCAGGGCTGGAGCAATCAGCCCCAGCATTTT. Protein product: CASTGRQGWSNQPQHF.

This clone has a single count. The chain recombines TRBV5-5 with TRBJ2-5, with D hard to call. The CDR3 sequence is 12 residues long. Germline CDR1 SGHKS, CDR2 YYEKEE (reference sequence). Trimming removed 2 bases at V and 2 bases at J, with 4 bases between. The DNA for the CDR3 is TGTGCCAGCAGCTTACAGCAAGAGACCCAGTACTTC. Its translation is CASSLQQETQYF.

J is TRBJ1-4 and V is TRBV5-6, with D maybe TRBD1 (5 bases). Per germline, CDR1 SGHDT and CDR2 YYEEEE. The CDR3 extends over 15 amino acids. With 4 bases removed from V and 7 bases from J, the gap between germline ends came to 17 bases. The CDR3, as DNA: TGTGCCAGCAGCGCAAGGGGAGGTCGGACTGAAAAACTGTTTTTT. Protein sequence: CASSARGGRTEKLFF.

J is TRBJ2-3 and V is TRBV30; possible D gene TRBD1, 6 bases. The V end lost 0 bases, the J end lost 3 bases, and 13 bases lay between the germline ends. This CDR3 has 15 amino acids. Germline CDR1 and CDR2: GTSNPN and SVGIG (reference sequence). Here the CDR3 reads CAWSVSDRRTDTQYF. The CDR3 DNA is TGTGCCTGGAGTGTATCGGACAGAAGGACAGATACGCAGTATTTT.